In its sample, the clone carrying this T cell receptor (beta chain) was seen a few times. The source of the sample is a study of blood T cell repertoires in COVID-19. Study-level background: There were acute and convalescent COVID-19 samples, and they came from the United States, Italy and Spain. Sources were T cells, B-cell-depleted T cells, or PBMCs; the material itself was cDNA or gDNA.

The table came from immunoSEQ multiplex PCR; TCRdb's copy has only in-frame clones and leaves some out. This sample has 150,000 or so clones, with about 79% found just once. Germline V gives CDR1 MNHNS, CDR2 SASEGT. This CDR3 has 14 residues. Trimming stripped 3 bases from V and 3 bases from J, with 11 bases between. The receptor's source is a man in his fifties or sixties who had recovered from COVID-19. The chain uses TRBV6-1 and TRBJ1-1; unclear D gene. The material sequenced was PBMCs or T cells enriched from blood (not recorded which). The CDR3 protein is CASSETWRDTEAFF. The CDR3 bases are TGTGCCAGCAGTGAGACTTGGAGGGACACTGAAGCTTTCTTT.